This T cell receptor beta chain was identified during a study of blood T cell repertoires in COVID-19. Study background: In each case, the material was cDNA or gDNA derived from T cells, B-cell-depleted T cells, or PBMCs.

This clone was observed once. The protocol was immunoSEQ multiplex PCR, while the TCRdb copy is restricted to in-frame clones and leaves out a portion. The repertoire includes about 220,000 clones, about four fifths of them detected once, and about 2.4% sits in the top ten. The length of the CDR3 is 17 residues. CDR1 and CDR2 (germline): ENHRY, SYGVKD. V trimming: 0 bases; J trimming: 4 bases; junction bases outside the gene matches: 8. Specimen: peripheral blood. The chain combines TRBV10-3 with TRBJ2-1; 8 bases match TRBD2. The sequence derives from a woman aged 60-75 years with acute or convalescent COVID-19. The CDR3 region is CAISESMGGGTYNEQFF. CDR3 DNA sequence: TGTGCCATCAGTGAGTCGATGGGCGGGGGGACGTACAATGAGCAGTTCTTC.